This T cell receptor (beta chain) was captured by sequencing in a study of blood T cell repertoires in COVID-19. The germline CDR1 and CDR2 sequences are GTSNPN and SVGIG (reference sequence). V lost 1 base and J 7 bases, leaving 10 bases between the germline ends. The CDR3 extends over 13 amino acids. Assay: immunoSEQ multiplex PCR; the TCRdb copy retains only in-frame clones and omits some. The table lists about 240,000 clones, approximately 90% of them singletons. Sequencing input: PBMCs or T cells enriched from blood (not recorded which). The chain joins TRBV30 to TRBJ2-2; possibly TRBD2 for D (5 bases). The receptor's source is a woman in her twenties or thirties who had recovered from COVID-19. CDR3 sequence reads: CAWSGPGGGELFF. For the CDR3, the DNA is TGTGCCTGGAGTGGGCCAGGAGGCGGGGAGCTGTTTTTT.